These 25 T cell receptor beta chains came from one sample sequenced in a study of cytotoxic CD8 clonotypes in ibrutinib-treated CLL. Method: immunoSEQ multiplex PCR; TCRdb's copy keeps in-frame clones and lacks some. The sample shows 250,000 or so clones, around three quarters of them seen only once. Specimen: PBMCs, collected after 24 months of ibrutinib treatment. Receptor source: a human donor with chronic lymphocytic leukemia.

The chain's CDR3 is CASSSPNRAPAKEETQYF. The CDR3 nucleotides read TGTGCCAGCAGTTCCCCCAACAGGGCCCCCGCGAAAGAAGAGACCCAGTACTTC. This chain uses TRBV7-2 with TRBJ2-5; possibly TRBD1 for D (6 bases). This CDR3 is 18 amino acids long. CDR1 SGHTA and CDR2 FQGNSA come from the germline V gene. Trimming took off 6 bases at V and 3 bases at J, with 26 bases between the two ends.

The rearrangement links TRBV19 to TRBJ1-1; perhaps TRBD1 as D (5 bases). CDR3 length equals 16 residues. Deletions cut 0 bases from V and 6 bases from J, with 17 bases between. Germline CDR1 is LNHDA and CDR2 is SQIVND (reference sequence). This CDR3 is CASSIDVRGTGPEAFF. Written as DNA, the CDR3 is TGTGCCAGTAGTATAGATGTTCGCGGGACGGGCCCTGAAGCTTTCTTT.

V usage is TRBV9 and J usage is TRBJ1-2, with a weak D call TRBD1 (5 bases). V was pared by 4 bases and J by 5 bases, with 18 bases between. CDR1 SGDLS and CDR2 YYNGEE come from the germline V gene. The CDR3 is 15 amino acids. The CDR3 reads CASSPGGGGGYGYTF. Here the CDR3 DNA reads TGTGCCAGCAGCCCAGGCGGGGGAGGCGGGTATGGCTACACCTTC.

The J gene is TRBJ1-2, the V gene TRBV19, with TRBD1 as a possible D gene (5 bases). V was trimmed by 8 bases and J by 5 bases, leaving 15 bases between them. Germline V CDR1 and CDR2: LNHDA, SQIVND (reference sequence). The CDR3 contains 13 residues. DNA of the CDR3: TGTGCCAGTGGGGACTCGTGGAGGTATGGCTACACCTTC. It codes for CASGDSWRYGYTF.

The chain joins TRBV28 to TRBJ1-1; tentatively, D is TRBD1 (5 bases). The germline gives CDR1 MDHEN, CDR2 SYDVKM. The V end was cut by 5 bases, the J end by 3 bases, with 13 bases between. The CDR3 has 14 residues. The CDR3 reads CASSRQLEHTEAFF. The DNA for the CDR3 is TGTGCCAGCAGTCGACAGCTCGAACACACTGAAGCTTTCTTT.

The rearrangement uses TRBV27 and TRBJ2-2; 7 nucleotides align to TRBD2. Germline CDR1 MNHEY, CDR2 SMNVEV (reference sequence). After removal of 6 bases from V and 7 bases from J, the junction contained 8 bases not matched to a gene. The CDR3 length is 14 residues. The CDR3 region has the DNA TGTGCCAGCAGCACTATAGGGAGGGGCGGGGAGCTGTTTTTT. It codes for CASSTIGRGGELFF.

The CDR3 nucleotides are TGTGCCAGCACCTCAGCGGCAGATACGCAGTATTTT. As protein: CASTSAADTQYF. The rearrangement joins TRBV7-9 to TRBJ2-3, with D possibly being TRBD2 (5 bases). From germline, CDR1 is SEHNR and CDR2 FQNEAQ (reference sequence). The V gene lost 7 bases and the J gene lost 4 bases, with 9 bases spanning the gap. The CDR3 length is 12 residues.

This sequence joins TRBV18 and TRBJ2-7; 8 positions match TRBD1. The CDR3 loop spans 14 amino acids. From germline, CDR1 is KGHSH and CDR2 LQKENI. The junction had 9 bases not matched to a gene; V was cut back by 4 bases and J by 7 bases. The CDR3 coding sequence is TGTGCCAGCTCACTCGGACAGGGATCTCGGGAGCAGTACTTC. Translated, it gives CASSLGQGSREQYF.

The rearrangement uses TRBV12-1 and TRBJ2-7; TRBD2 is taken as the D call from the table, unchecked against the DNA. TRBV12-1 is marked as a pseudogene. This CDR3 comprises 14 residues. DNA for the CDR3: TGTGCCAGCAGCTTTGCCTCACTAGCACCTGAGCAGTACTTC. Its protein product is CASSFASLAPEQYF.

As DNA, the CDR3 is TGTGCCAGCAGCTTAGCGGTTTCGGGAGGGACCTACGAGCAGTACTTC. Protein: CASSLAVSGGTYEQYF. V gene TRBV7-6 combines with J gene TRBJ2-7; 8 bases line up with TRBD2. Germline CDR1 SGHVS, CDR2 FNYEAQ. The CDR3 consists of 16 residues. V dropped 0 bases and J dropped 2; count of bases not matched to a gene: 6.

The J gene is TRBJ2-7, the V gene TRBV29-1; 9 bases are shared with TRBD1. Germline lookup yields CDR1 SQVTM and CDR2 ANQGSEA. After removal of 7 bases from V and 9 bases from J, the junction contained 10 bases not matched to a gene. The CDR3 has 12 residues. The CDR3 spells CSARDRDTRQYF. CDR3 bases: TGCAGCGCCCGGGACAGGGATACGAGGCAGTACTTC.

The chain has TRBV5-6 and TRBJ2-3, with D possibly called TRBD1 or TRBD2 (5 bases each). The germline V gene has CDR1 SGHDT and CDR2 YYEEEE. The V and J ends lost 2 bases and 2 bases respectively, with 9 bases between them. The CDR3 runs 14 residues. CDR3 sequence: CASSFVGTTDTQYF. In nucleotides, the CDR3 is TGTGCCAGCAGCTTCGTCGGGACCACAGATACGCAGTATTTT. Supplemented by reference TRBV5-6 and TRBJ2-3, the full variable domain reads DAGVTQSPTHLIKTRGQQVTLRCSPKSGHDTVSWYQQALGQGPQFIFQYYEEEERQRGNFPDRFSGHQFPNYSSELNVNALLLGDSALYLCASSFVGTTDTQYFGPGTRLTVL.

In this sample, this clone turned up a few times. The genes are TRBV6-5 and TRBJ1-5; possibly TRBD1 for D (5 bases). The length of the CDR3 is 14 residues. Per the germline V gene, CDR1 is MNHEY and CDR2 is SVGAGI. Trimming stripped 4 bases from V and 6 bases from J, with 13 bases between. Here the CDR3 reads CASSLQGSGQPQHF. In nucleotides, the CDR3 is TGTGCCAGCAGTTTGCAGGGCTCAGGTCAGCCCCAGCATTTT.

A single count supports this clone. The rearrangement links TRBV29-1 to TRBJ1-1; 7 bases map to TRBD1. CDR3 size: 12 residues. Germline assignment: CDR1 SQVTM and CDR2 ANQGSEA. Trimming cost V 5 bases and J 6 bases; bases outside gene matches: 6. DNA for the CDR3: TGCAGCGTTACAGGGGATCAGGCTGAAGCTTTCTTT. Amino acid sequence: CSVTGDQAEAFF.

The chain links TRBV4-3 to TRBJ2-4; no definite D call. Trimming removed 0 bases at V and 7 bases at J, with 19 bases between. This CDR3 comprises 17 residues. CDR1 is LGHNA, CDR2 YSLEER, per germline. The CDR3: CASSQDPHLDGHNIQYF. The CDR3 DNA follows: TGCGCCAGCAGCCAAGATCCCCACCTAGACGGGCACAACATTCAGTACTTC.

The J gene is TRBJ2-3, the V gene TRBV27, with a tentative D call TRBD1 (6 bases). Germline CDR1 reads MNHEY; CDR2 reads SMNVEV (reference sequence). The CDR3 contains 15 residues. Trimming pared 2 bases from V and 2 bases from J, leaving 11 bases between. The CDR3 coding sequence is TGTGCCAGCAGTTTACAAGGGGGTTACACAGATACGCAGTATTTT. Encoded protein: CASSLQGGYTDTQYF.

The chain uses TRBV4-1 and TRBJ2-7; 10 nucleotides match TRBD1. The CDR3 sequence is 18 residues long. V trimming: 1 base; J trimming: 2 bases; junction bases outside the gene matches: 11. Germline values: CDR1 MGHRA, CDR2 YSYEKL. Here the CDR3 reads CASSQGTATGGMAYEQYF. The CDR3 nucleotides are TGCGCCAGCAGCCAAGGAACCGCGACAGGGGGCATGGCCTACGAGCAGTACTTC.

This clone was seen once. J is TRBJ2-7 and V is TRBV6-5; unclear D gene. In germline, CDR1 is MNHEY, CDR2 SVGAGI. The CDR3 has 13 residues. V was cut by 0 bases and J by 5 bases, with 8 bases left in between. The CDR3 protein is CASSYSRSHEQYF. CDR3 sequence (DNA): TGTGCCAGCAGTTACTCGAGGTCCCACGAGCAGTACTTC.

The V call is TRBV11-2, the J call TRBJ2-3; no clear D gene. The CDR3 loop spans 15 amino acids. CDR1 is SGHAT and CDR2 is FQNNGV in the germline V gene. Between the trimmed V and J ends, which lost 5 bases and 0 bases, there was a span of 12 bases. The CDR3 is CASSDRGRSTDTQYF. The CDR3 DNA reads as TGTGCCAGCAGCGATAGAGGACGGAGCACAGATACGCAGTATTTT.

The chain joins TRBV29-1 to TRBJ1-2, with 11 bases matching TRBD1. CDR1 and CDR2 from the germline V gene are SQVTM and ANQGSEA. V gave up 6 bases and J gave up 7 bases; unmatched junction bases: 10. The CDR3 is made up of 14 amino acids. The CDR3 protein is CSVDPGQGVFGYTF. The CDR3 coding sequence is TGCAGCGTCGATCCGGGACAGGGGGTTTTTGGCTACACCTTC.

DNA of the CDR3: TGTGCCAGCAAAGACCGACTAGCGGGATGGACCGGGGAGCTGTTTTTT. Its translation is CASKDRLAGWTGELFF. V is TRBV27 and J is TRBJ2-2; 11 bases fit TRBD2. The junction had 9 bases not matched to a gene; V was cut back by 7 bases and J by 5 bases. CDR1 is MNHEY and CDR2 is SMNVEV in the germline V gene (reference sequence). This CDR3 spans 16 amino acids.

The V call is TRBV19, the J call TRBJ1-3; unclear D gene. Trimming cost V 5 bases and J 0 bases, with 14 bases left between them. The CDR3 loop spans 16 amino acids. Germline V lookup: CDR1 LNHDA, CDR2 SQIVND (reference sequence). The DNA for the CDR3 is TGTGCCAGTAGTTTGGAGGGCTTGCCCTCTGGAAACACCATATATTTT. This translates into CASSLEGLPSGNTIYF.

This chain joins TRBV7-8 and TRBJ2-7; D may be TRBD1 or TRBD2 (7 bases each). The germline V and J ends were trimmed by 5 bases and 0 bases, with 14 bases remaining between them. The germline V gene encodes CDR1 SGHVS and CDR2 FQNEAQ. This CDR3 has 15 amino acids. CDR3 bases: TGTGCCAGCAGCCCCAGCGGGACAGTCTCCTACGAGCAGTACTTC. It yields the protein CASSPSGTVSYEQYF.

The chain carries TRBV7-2 and TRBJ2-7, with D possibly matching TRBD1 (5 bases). The CDR3 is made up of 15 amino acids. V lost 6 bases, J lost 0 bases, and 15 bases lay in between. Germline V gene sequence: CDR1 SGHTA, CDR2 FQGNSA. CDR3 amino acids: CASRRSGKSSYEQYF. The CDR3 nucleotides are TGTGCCAGCAGGCGCTCAGGGAAAAGCTCCTACGAGCAGTACTTC.

The rearrangement links TRBV2 to TRBJ1-4; 8 bases are a match to TRBD1. The CDR3 runs 13 residues. Germline values: CDR1 SNHLY, CDR2 FYNNEI. With 7 bases clipped from V and 5 bases from J, the junction kept 3 bases outside the gene matches. Written as DNA, the CDR3 is TGTGCCAGCATCGGACAGGGAAATGAAAAACTGTTTTTT. It is translated as CASIGQGNEKLFF.